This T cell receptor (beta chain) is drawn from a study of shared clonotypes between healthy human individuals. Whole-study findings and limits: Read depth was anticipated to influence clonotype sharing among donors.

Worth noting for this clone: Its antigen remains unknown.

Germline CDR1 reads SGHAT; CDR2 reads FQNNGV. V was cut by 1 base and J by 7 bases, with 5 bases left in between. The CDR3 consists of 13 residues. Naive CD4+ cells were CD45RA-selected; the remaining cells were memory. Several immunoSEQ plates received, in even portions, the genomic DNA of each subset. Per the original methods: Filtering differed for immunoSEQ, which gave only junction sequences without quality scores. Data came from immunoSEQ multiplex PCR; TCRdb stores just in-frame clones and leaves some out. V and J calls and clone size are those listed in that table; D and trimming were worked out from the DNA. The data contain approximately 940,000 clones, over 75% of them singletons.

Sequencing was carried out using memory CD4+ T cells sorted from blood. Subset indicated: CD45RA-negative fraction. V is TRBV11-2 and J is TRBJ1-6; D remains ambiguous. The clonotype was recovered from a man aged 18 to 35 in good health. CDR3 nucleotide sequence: TGTGCCAGCAGCTTAGCTCGGAATTCACCCCTCCACTTT. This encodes CASSLARNSPLHF.